This T cell receptor (beta chain) was captured in a study of long-term antiretroviral therapy in people with HIV. Points from the study as a whole: Pre-ART expanded clones dominated the repertoire at every time point. The ART regimens used between the mid-2000s and the late 2010s may be less effective than current ones.

With regard to this clone: The antigen remains undetermined.

Researchers report immunoSEQ v3.0 was run at survey level. Each sample had sequencing targeting roughly 35,000-55,000 T-cell genomes. TCRdb keeps only in-frame clones here, not all; method: immunoSEQ multiplex PCR. Here the sample spans 25,000 to 35,000 clones, about 88% being singletons. The specimen comprised unsorted PBMCs, sampled 2 years after starting antiretroviral therapy. The sequence derives from a middle-aged man with HIV.

Here the CDR3 DNA reads TGTGCCAGCAGCTTCAGGGATAACTATGGCTACACCTTC. It translates to CASSFRDNYGYTF. V usage is TRBV14 and J usage is TRBJ1-2, with D possibly matching TRBD1 (5 bases). The ends were cut back, 5 bases at V and 1 base at J, with 8 bases in the middle. CDR1 and CDR2 (germline): SGHDN, FVKESK. There are 13 residues in the CDR3.